This T cell receptor (beta chain) emerged from a study of OX40 agonist ivuxolimab in advanced cancers. Regarding the study as a whole: Some patients without response likewise showed low normalized clonal expansion. Among T cells, CD8+ cells averaged more expanded clones than CD4+ cells.

The CDR3 consists of 16 residues. The V end was cut by 3 bases, the J end by 0 bases, with 11 bases between. The germline CDR1 and CDR2 sequences are SNHLY and FYNNEI. On cycle 4 day 1 and cycle 7 day 1, as well as at baseline, blood was sampled. A word on this clone: Its target is not known.

Repertoires were generated with immunoSEQ multiplex PCR, while TCRdb's copy carries only in-frame clones and drops some. This sample has approximately 70,000 clones, with about 90% found just once. The sequencing here drew on CD4+ or CD8+ T cells sorted from blood, taken in a trial of the OX40 agonist ivuxolimab. V is TRBV2 and J is TRBJ2-2; D unclear. This clonotype was obtained from an adult with an advanced solid tumor such as melanoma, head and neck, liver or kidney cancer. The CDR3: CASSDLGLANTGELFF. CDR3 in DNA: TGTGCCAGCAGTGATCTCGGCTTAGCGAACACCGGGGAGCTGTTTTTT. Full variable domain (rest looked up from reference TRBV2 and TRBJ2-2): EPEVTQTPSHQVTQMGQEVILRCVPISNHLYFYWYRQILGQKVEFLVSFYNNEISEKSEIFDDQFSVERPDGSNFTLKIRSTKLEDSAMYFCASSDLGLANTGELFFGEGSRLTVL.